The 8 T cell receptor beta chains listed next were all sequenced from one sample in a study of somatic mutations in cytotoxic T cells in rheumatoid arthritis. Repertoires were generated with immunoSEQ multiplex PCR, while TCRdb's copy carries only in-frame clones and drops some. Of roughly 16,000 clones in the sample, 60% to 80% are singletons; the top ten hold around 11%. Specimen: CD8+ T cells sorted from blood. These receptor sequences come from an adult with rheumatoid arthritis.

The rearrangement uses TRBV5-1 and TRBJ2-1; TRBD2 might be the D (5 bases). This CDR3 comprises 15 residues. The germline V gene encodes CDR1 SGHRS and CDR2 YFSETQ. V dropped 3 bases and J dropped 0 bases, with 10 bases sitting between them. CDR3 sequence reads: CASSWRRSSYNEQFF. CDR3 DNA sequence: TGCGCCAGCAGCTGGAGGAGGAGCTCCTACAATGAGCAGTTCTTC.

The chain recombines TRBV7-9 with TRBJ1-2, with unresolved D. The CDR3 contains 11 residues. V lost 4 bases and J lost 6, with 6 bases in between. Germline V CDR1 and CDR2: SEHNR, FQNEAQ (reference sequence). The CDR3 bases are TGTGCCAGCAGCTCGAGGGATGGCTACACCTTC. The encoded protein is CASSSRDGYTF.

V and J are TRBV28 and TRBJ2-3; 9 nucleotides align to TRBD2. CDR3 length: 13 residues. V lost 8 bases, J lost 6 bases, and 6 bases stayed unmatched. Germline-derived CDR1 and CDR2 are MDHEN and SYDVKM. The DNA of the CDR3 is TGTGCCAGCCGGGGACTAGCTTTCGATACGCAGTATTTT. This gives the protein CASRGLAFDTQYF.

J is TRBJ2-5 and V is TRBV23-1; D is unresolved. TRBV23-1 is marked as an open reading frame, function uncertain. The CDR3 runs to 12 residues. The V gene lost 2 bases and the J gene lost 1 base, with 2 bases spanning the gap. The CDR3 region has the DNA TGCGCCAGCAGTCAAGGCCAAGAGACCCAGTACTTC. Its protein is CASSQGQETQYF.

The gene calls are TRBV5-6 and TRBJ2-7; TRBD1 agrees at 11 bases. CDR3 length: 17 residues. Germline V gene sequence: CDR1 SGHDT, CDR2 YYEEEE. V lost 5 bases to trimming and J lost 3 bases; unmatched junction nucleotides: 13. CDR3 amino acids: CASRTGTGGVLDYEQYV. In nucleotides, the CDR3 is TGTGCCAGCAGAACAGGGACAGGGGGGGTTTTAGACTACGAGCAGTACGTC.

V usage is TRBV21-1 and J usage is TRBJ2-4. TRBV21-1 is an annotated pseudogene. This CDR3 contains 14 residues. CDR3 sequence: CASSKWGAENIQYF. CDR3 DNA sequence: TGTGCCAGCAGCAAGTGGGGGGCAGAGAACATTCAGTACTTC.

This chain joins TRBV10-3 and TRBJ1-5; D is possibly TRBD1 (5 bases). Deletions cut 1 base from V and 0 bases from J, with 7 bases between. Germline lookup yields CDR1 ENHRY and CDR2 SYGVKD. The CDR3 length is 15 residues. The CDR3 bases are TGTGCCATCAGTGAGTGGGACGATAGCAATCAGCCCCAGCATTTT. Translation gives CAISEWDDSNQPQHF.

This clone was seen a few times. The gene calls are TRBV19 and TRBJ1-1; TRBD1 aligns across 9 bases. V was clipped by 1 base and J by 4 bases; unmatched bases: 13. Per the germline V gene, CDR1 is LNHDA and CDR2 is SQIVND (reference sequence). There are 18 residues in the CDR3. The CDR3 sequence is CASSIVAPGQGWATEAFF. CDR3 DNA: TGTGCCAGTAGTATAGTTGCCCCGGGACAGGGATGGGCCACTGAAGCTTTCTTT. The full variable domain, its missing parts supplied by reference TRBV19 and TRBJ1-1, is DGGITQSPKYLFRKEGQNVTLSCEQNLNHDAMYWYRQDPGQGLRLIYYSQIVNDFQKGDIAEGYSVSREKKESFPLTVTSAQKNPTAFYLCASSIVAPGQGWATEAFFGQGTRLTVV.